This TCR beta chain emerged from a study of blood T cell repertoires in COVID-19 (dated by TCRdb to 2019 to 2021). Looking at the study overall: The collaborator samples originated in the United States, Italy and Spain and spanned the acute and convalescent phases of COVID-19. The prospective study material was composed of cDNA or gDNA derived from T cells, B-cell-depleted T cells, or PBMCs. Deeply sampled blood TCRbeta repertoires from subjects exposed to, actively infected with, or recovered from COVID-19 were included in the dataset. The repertoires were released in a freely available public database intended as a resource for research on the immune response to SARS-CoV-2. Samples came from the ongoing ImmuneRACE study (first 160 participants) plus 1,254 subjects from 6 global collaborators. Nearly every sample came with metadata listing a de-identified subject ID, COVID-19 status, age in years and sex. HLA class I and class II types, where available, came from metadata supplied by the sample provider rather than from assay-based typing. Overall study results and their limits: Clinical and demographic metadata were provided uncurated, with the amount varying by source and participant.

Enrolling through a virtual design, the prospective study's participants ranged in age from roughly 18 to 89 years and lived across 20 to 30 United States geographic areas. Cohort assignment in the prospective study relied on participant-reported clinical history from a screening survey and a study questionnaire. Exposed participants had been in contact with someone with a PCR-confirmed or clinician-diagnosed COVID-19 case within 2 weeks of study entry. In the prospective study, mobile phlebotomists collected whole blood, serum and a nasopharyngeal or oropharyngeal swab from each participant. Prospective study participants could optionally give additional blood draws and questionnaires over an approximately two-month period. Before DNA extraction, blood samples from the prospective study were shipped at room temperature or frozen. TCRbeta CDR3 regions were amplified from genomic DNA using the immunoSEQ Assay, a bias-controlled multiplex PCR. On the authors' methods: Nucleated cell counts per sample were estimated from amplification of reference gene primers within the assay. To quantify the absolute abundance of each unique TCRbeta CDR3 rearrangement, sequence reads were collapsed and filtered. For each sample, productive Simpson clonality was calculated by taking the square root of Simpson's diversity index across productive rearrangements. TCRdb provides this immuneACCESS table in a form limited to in-frame rearrangements. Some clones are lacking; in checked studies, under half of them reflect an unresolved V gene, and why the rest are absent is not known. V and J calls and clone size are those listed in that table; D and trimming were worked out from the DNA. Recorded for this sample are a few hundred thousand clones; about 90% of them occurred a single time. The ten largest clones add up to roughly 2.8% of the sample.

A word on this clone: This receptor's antigen is unknown. No much larger clonotype is one base removed from it; base qualities were not supplied.

The CDR3, from cysteine to phenylalanine, totals 14 residues. Only the CDR3 portion is preserved as DNA: 42 bases, with reading frame beginning at the first base. CDR1 SGHTA and CDR2 FQGNSA are derived from the germline V gene. V and J are truncated by 2 bases and 2 bases respectively, leaving an intervening sequence of 10 bases. The receptor was isolated from a woman aged 45-65 years who had been exposed to COVID-19. Material for sequencing was PBMCs or T cells enriched from blood (not recorded which). Rearrangement joined TRBV7-2 to TRBJ2-7; the D region possibly corresponds to TRBD1 (6 bases align). The DNA is TGTGCCAGCAGCTTATCACAGGGAACCTACGAGCAGTACTTC. Translated, this gives CASSLSQGTYEQYF.